These 25 T cell receptor beta chains were all obtained from the same sample, sequenced in a study of memory B cells and T cells in multiple sclerosis. Profiling relied on immunoSEQ multiplex PCR, and the TCRdb table lists in-frame clones only, not all of them. The sample contains 13,000 to 15,000 clones, 69% of which appear only once. Sequences were obtained from memory (CD45RO+) CD4+ T cells from blood. Receptor source: a human donor with multiple sclerosis.

The gene calls are TRBV9 and TRBJ1-1; 7 positions agree with TRBD1. CDR1 and CDR2 (germline): SGDLS, YYNGEE. This CDR3 has 15 residues. Unmatched junction bases numbered 9, after V lost 3 bases and J lost 4 bases. The CDR3 nucleotides read TGTGCCAGCAGCGCAAGGGACAGCCTCTCCACTGAAGCTTTCTTT. It yields the protein CASSARDSLSTEAFF.

The V call is TRBV9, the J call TRBJ1-4, with 7 positions matching TRBD1. Trimming at V came to 3 bases and at J to 7 bases, leaving 9 bases not matched to a gene. This CDR3 is built from 15 residues. Germline V gene data show CDR1 as SGDLS and CDR2 as YYNGEE. This CDR3 is CASSAGTVGSEKLFF. The CDR3 nucleotides are TGTGCCAGCAGCGCAGGGACAGTTGGGAGTGAAAAACTGTTTTTT.

Within the sample, this clone is medium-sized. This rearrangement joins TRBV14 to TRBJ2-2, with 7 bases that match TRBD1. Germline loops: CDR1 SGHDN, CDR2 FVKESK. V was clipped by 2 bases and J by 3 bases; unmatched bases: 9. This CDR3 comprises 17 residues. CDR3 amino acids: CASSQRTGSPYTGELFF. The CDR3, as DNA: TGTGCCAGCAGCCAAAGGACAGGTTCCCCATACACCGGGGAGCTGTTTTTT. Full variable domain (missing parts from reference TRBV14 and TRBJ2-2): EAGVTQFPSHSVIEKGQTVTLRCDPISGHDNLYWYRRVMGKEIKFLLHFVKESKQDESGMPNNRFLAERTGGTYSTLKVQPAELEDSGVYFCASSQRTGSPYTGELFFGEGSRLTVL.

This clone was detected only once. The same CDR3 is also encoded by other DNA sequences in this sample. The V gene is TRBV5-1, the J gene TRBJ1-2, with D possibly matching TRBD1 (5 bases). Trimming removed 0 bases at V and 8 bases at J, with 14 bases between. The CDR3 contains 14 residues. The germline V gene encodes CDR1 SGHRS and CDR2 YFSETQ. The CDR3 here is CASSLGQGLGGYTF. CDR3 sequence (DNA): TGCGCCAGCAGCTTGGGTCAGGGCCTCGGGGGCTACACCTTC.

The chain has TRBV2 and TRBJ2-3, with D possibly being TRBD1 (6 bases). The V end lost 7 bases, the J end lost 0 bases, and 14 bases lay between the germline ends. Germline values: CDR1 SNHLY, CDR2 FYNNEI. This CDR3 region has 15 residues. CDR3 coding DNA: TGTGCCAGCACCCCGGGACAAGCTAGCACAGATACGCAGTATTTT. It specifies CASTPGQASTDTQYF.

The chain has TRBV7-3 and TRBJ2-5, with D perhaps matching TRBD1 (6 bases). With 5 bases removed from V and 9 bases from J, the gap between germline ends came to 16 bases. The germline gives CDR1 SGHTA, CDR2 FQGTGA. The CDR3 contains 13 residues. The CDR3 protein is CASSQTASGAQYF. As DNA, the CDR3 is TGTGCCAGCAGCCAGACCGCATCAGGGGCCCAGTACTTC.

V gene TRBV6-1 combines with J gene TRBJ2-7; a weak D match, TRBD2 (6 bases). Germline CDR1 MNHNS, CDR2 SASEGT. V was trimmed by 4 bases and J by 5 bases, leaving 15 bases between them. The CDR3 totals 14 residues. The CDR3 DNA reads as TGTGCCAGCAGTGTCACAGCGGGTGTGGACGAGCAGTACTTC. Its translation is CASSVTAGVDEQYF.

This clone was recorded once. The rearrangement uses TRBV25-1 and TRBJ1-1; D is perhaps TRBD1 (5 bases). The CDR3 totals 13 residues. Between the trimmed V and J ends, which lost 3 bases and 11 bases, there was a span of 16 bases. Germline CDR1 is MGHDK and CDR2 is SYGVNS. The CDR3: CASSDDLLGAAFF. In DNA, the CDR3 is TGTGCCAGCAGTGACGACCTTCTTGGGGCGGCTTTCTTT.

The V call is TRBV6-1, the J call TRBJ1-2, with D possibly matching TRBD1 (6 bases). Germline V lookup: CDR1 MNHNS, CDR2 SASEGT. Trimming left V 6 bases short and J 6 bases short, with 14 bases between. This CDR3 contains 13 residues. CDR3 bases: TGTGCCAGCAGAGAGGGACACCCCGATGGCTACACCTTC. Amino acid sequence: CASREGHPDGYTF.

With regard to this clone: Other nucleotide sequences from this sample produce the same CDR3. The chain has TRBV5-1 and TRBJ2-7; 9 bases agree with TRBD2. Unmatched junction bases numbered 2, after V lost 1 base and J lost 0 bases. Per the germline V gene, CDR1 is SGHRS and CDR2 is YFSETQ. The CDR3 is made up of 15 amino acids. In DNA, the CDR3 is TGCGCCAGCAGCTTGTTAGCGGGAGCCTCCTACGAGCAGTACTTC. Residues: CASSLLAGASYEQYF.

The rearrangement joins TRBV19 to TRBJ2-2; D possibly corresponds to TRBD2 (5 bases). The ends were cut back, 4 bases at V and 1 base at J, with 13 bases in the middle. The germline V gene encodes CDR1 LNHDA and CDR2 SQIVND (reference sequence). The CDR3 runs to 16 residues. CDR3 region: CASSNTGLRNTGELFF. DNA of the CDR3: TGTGCCAGTAGTAACACGGGGTTACGGAACACCGGGGAGCTGTTTTTT.

The chain links TRBV29-1 to TRBJ2-1; TRBD1 might be the D (5 bases). This CDR3 has 12 residues. Germline lookup yields CDR1 SQVTM and CDR2 ANQGSEA. The V gene lost 3 bases and the J gene lost 4 bases, with 7 bases spanning the gap. CDR3 protein: CSVDRGYNEQFF. CDR3 DNA sequence: TGCAGCGTTGATAGGGGTTACAATGAGCAGTTCTTC.

The CDR3 DNA is TGTGCCAGCAGTTTAGGGGCCGGGACTATCTATGGCTACACCTTC. Translating it yields CASSLGAGTIYGYTF. The chain is built from TRBV27 and TRBJ1-2, with TRBD1 as a possible D gene (5 bases). The CDR3 length is 15 residues. Per the germline V gene, CDR1 is MNHEY and CDR2 is SMNVEV (reference sequence). The V gene lost 2 bases and the J gene lost 4 bases, with 14 bases spanning the gap.

This clone has a handful of counts. The gene calls are TRBV5-6 and TRBJ1-1; a weak D match, TRBD1 (6 bases). The CDR3 consists of 15 residues. Between the trimmed V and J ends, which lost 1 base and 6 bases, there was a span of 16 bases. Germline loops: CDR1 SGHDT, CDR2 YYEEEE. DNA of the CDR3: TGTGCCAGCAGCTTGCGCAGGGGACGCGAATCTGAAGCTTTCTTT. This translates into CASSLRRGRESEAFF.

The chain links TRBV19 to TRBJ1-1; 7 bases map to TRBD1. The CDR3 consists of 15 residues. Germline CDR1 LNHDA, CDR2 SQIVND (reference sequence). Losses at the gene ends were 6 bases for V and 3 bases for J; bases not matched to a gene: 10. This CDR3 reads CASRQSFTGDTEAFF. Written as DNA, the CDR3 is TGTGCCAGTAGACAATCCTTTACAGGGGACACTGAAGCTTTCTTT.

V gene TRBV5-5 combines with J gene TRBJ1-5; perhaps TRBD1 as D (6 bases). Germline V gene sequence: CDR1 SGHKS, CDR2 YYEKEE (reference sequence). Deletions cut 2 bases from V and 7 bases from J, with 13 bases between. The CDR3 loop spans 14 amino acids. CDR3 coding DNA: TGTGCCAGCAGCTTTAGGACAGAGAGGCAGCCCCAGCATTTT. This codes for CASSFRTERQPQHF.

This clone was counted a few times. V gene TRBV28 combines with J gene TRBJ1-5; D is perhaps TRBD1 (6 bases). Trimming pared 3 bases from V and 4 bases from J, leaving 10 bases between. CDR1 is MDHEN, CDR2 SYDVKM, per germline. This CDR3 contains 14 residues. CDR3 residues: CASSLGHANQPQHF. The CDR3 DNA reads as TGTGCCAGCAGTTTGGGACACGCTAATCAGCCCCAGCATTTT.

The rearrangement joins TRBV5-1 to TRBJ1-6; maybe TRBD1 (6 bases). V lost 5 bases to trimming and J lost 7 bases, with 16 bases between them. There are 15 residues in the CDR3. From germline, CDR1 is SGHRS and CDR2 YFSETQ. DNA of the CDR3: TGCGCCAGCAGGTTAAGGGAAGGGGGAAATTCACCCCTCCACTTT. This sequence encodes CASRLREGGNSPLHF.

The gene calls are TRBV15 and TRBJ1-4, with no clear D. This CDR3 has 15 residues. With 1 base removed from V and 4 bases from J, the gap between germline ends came to 10 bases. Germline V lookup: CDR1 LNHNV, CDR2 YYDKDF (reference sequence). CDR3 residues: CATSRVAGLNEKLFF. CDR3 in DNA: TGTGCCACCAGCAGAGTTGCAGGCCTTAATGAAAAACTGTTTTTT.

This clone turned up a few times. This chain uses TRBV7-2 with TRBJ1-1; D is undetermined. V lost 1 base and J lost 3, with 9 bases in between. This CDR3 region has 14 residues. CDR1 SGHTA and CDR2 FQGNSA come from the germline V gene. The CDR3 sequence is CASSLVSGDTEAFF. For the CDR3, the DNA is TGTGCCAGCAGCTTAGTTAGCGGGGACACTGAAGCTTTCTTT.

The V gene is TRBV7-9, the J gene TRBJ2-1, with 8 positions matching TRBD1. The V and J ends lost 1 base and 4 bases, in that order; junction bases with no gene match: 0. Germline V gene data show CDR1 as SEHNR and CDR2 as FQNEAQ (reference sequence). This CDR3 has 14 amino acids. CDR3 in amino acids: CASSLGTGYNEQFF. The CDR3 DNA reads as TGTGCCAGCAGCTTAGGGACAGGGTACAATGAGCAGTTCTTC.

The chain links TRBV9 to TRBJ2-3; D possibly corresponds to TRBD2 (7 bases). Trimming removed 4 bases at V and 0 bases at J, with 15 bases between. Germline loops: CDR1 SGDLS, CDR2 YYNGEE. The CDR3 spans 16 residues. The CDR3 is CASSKSGGLSTDTQYF. The CDR3 DNA sequence: TGTGCCAGCAGCAAATCCGGGGGGCTTAGCACAGATACGCAGTATTTT.

In its sample, this clone was seen a few times. The V and J genes are TRBV27 and TRBJ1-1; D remains unclear. The CDR3 length is 13 residues. V was cut by 6 bases and J by 3 bases, with 11 bases left in between. CDR1 is MNHEY, CDR2 SMNVEV, per germline (reference sequence). The CDR3 sequence is CASRRVWDTEAFF. The DNA for the CDR3 is TGTGCCAGCAGGAGGGTTTGGGACACTGAAGCTTTCTTT.

The chain employs TRBV9 and TRBJ1-5; the match to TRBD1 covers 7 bases. Trimming took 3 bases from V and 1 from J; bases not matched to a gene: 1. CDR1 and CDR2 from the germline V gene are SGDLS and YYNGEE. CDR3 length: 14 residues. The chain's CDR3 is CASSGGQSNQPQHF. DNA of the CDR3: TGTGCCAGCAGCGGGGGACAGAGCAATCAGCCCCAGCATTTT.

This sequence joins TRBV6-1 and TRBJ1-1, with 7 nucleotides matching TRBD1. This CDR3 region has 13 residues. The V gene end was trimmed by 4 bases and the J gene end by 6 bases; junction bases not matched to a gene: 5. Germline CDR1 and CDR2: MNHNS and SASEGT. The DNA of the CDR3 is TGTGCCAGCAGTGCAGGGGGTATGGCTGAAGCTTTCTTT. This encodes CASSAGGMAEAFF.